A single sample gave rise to the 8 T cell receptor beta chains below, sequenced in a study of Graves' ophthalmopathy and Graves' hyperthyroidism. TCR beta CDR3 amplification used RNA transcripts. The library came from an HTBI-primed first-round RT-PCR and a second-round multiplex PCR. MiXCR, run by TCRdb on the multiplex PCR reads, gives a single entry per CDR3 protein. This table has around 1.1 million distinct CDR3 sequences, less than 45% appearing once. Sequencing was done on a sample of peripheral blood or thyroid tissue (not recorded which). Receptor source: an adult man with Graves' hyperthyroidism.

CDR3: CSVSLGGGGDTQYF. DNA of the CDR3: TGCAGCGTATCCTTAGGGGGGGGCGGGGATACGCAGTATTTT. The J gene is TRBJ2-3, the V gene TRBV29-1; possible D gene TRBD2, 7 bases. V lost 6 bases, J lost 6 bases, and 19 bases lay in between. Germline V lookup: CDR1 SQVTM, CDR2 ANQGSEA. The CDR3 has 14 amino acids.

There are a few counts of this clonotype. The V call is TRBV10-3, the J call TRBJ1-6; no firm D call. V shed 5 bases and J shed 7 bases, with 12 bases lying between them. The CDR3 is 14 residues long. Per germline, CDR1 ENHRY and CDR2 SYGVKD. The CDR3 DNA reads TGTGCCATCAGTACGACGCGCGCCAATTCACCCCTCCACTTT. Its protein product is CAISTTRANSPLHF.

The chain uses TRBV2 and TRBJ1-3; D not certain. The germline CDR1 and CDR2 sequences are SNHLY and FYNNEI. The CDR3 has 14 residues. V was shortened by 6 bases and J by 1 base, with 10 bases between the two germline ends. DNA of the CDR3: TGTGCCAGCAGGCCGGGGATATCTGGAAACACCATATATTTT. It encodes CASRPGISGNTIYF.

This clonotype occurred many times. The chain recombines TRBV29-1 with TRBJ2-7; D is unresolved. There are 13 residues in the CDR3. The V gene's germline CDR1 is SQVTM and CDR2 ANQGSEA. With 5 bases removed from V and 5 bases from J, the gap between germline ends came to 16 bases. This CDR3 is CSVRLPGRDEQYF. CDR3 DNA: TGCAGCGTTCGTCTGCCGGGTCGGGACGAGCAGTACTTC.

This clonotype was picked up a small number of times. The chain uses TRBV7-8 and TRBJ1-5, with a possible D match to TRBD1 (6 bases). CDR1 and CDR2 (germline): SGHVS, FQNEAQ. The CDR3 is 16 residues long. Trimming shortened V by 0 bases and J by 0 bases, and 9 bases separated the two germline ends. CDR3 in amino acids: CASSLAGGSSNQPQHF. CDR3 bases: TGTGCCAGCAGCTTAGCGGGGGGCAGTAGCAATCAGCCCCAGCATTTT.

The sample holds many counts of this clonotype. V gene TRBV20-1 combines with J gene TRBJ1-5, with D unresolved. The CDR3 runs 15 residues. Germline CDR1 DFQATT, CDR2 SNEGSKA (reference sequence). V was pared by 6 bases and J by 3 bases, with 18 bases between. As DNA, the CDR3 is TGCAGTGCCCCAGGCCCTCCGCCCCCCAATCAGCCCCAGCATTTT. It encodes CSAPGPPPPNQPQHF.

In this sample, this clonotype turned up many times. The germline gene is not matched at one end of the junction; a read error may be the cause. This chain joins TRBV5-1 and TRBJ2-7; 11 bases are a match to TRBD2. The germline CDR1 and CDR2 sequences are SGHRS and YFSETQ. This CDR3 has 14 residues. CDR3 amino acids: CASSFGTSGYEQYF. The CDR3 coding sequence is TGTGCCAGTAGTTTCGGGACTAGCGGCTACGAGCAGTACTTC.

V and J are TRBV10-3 and TRBJ2-5, with D perhaps matching TRBD1 or TRBD2 (5 bases each). The ends were cut back, 8 bases at V and 5 bases at J, with 15 bases in the middle. Germline V CDR1 and CDR2: ENHRY, SYGVKD. CDR3 length: 13 residues. CDR3 coding DNA: TGTGCCATCGGCTCGCGGGCAGGGGAGACCCAGTACTTC. It yields the protein CAIGSRAGETQYF.